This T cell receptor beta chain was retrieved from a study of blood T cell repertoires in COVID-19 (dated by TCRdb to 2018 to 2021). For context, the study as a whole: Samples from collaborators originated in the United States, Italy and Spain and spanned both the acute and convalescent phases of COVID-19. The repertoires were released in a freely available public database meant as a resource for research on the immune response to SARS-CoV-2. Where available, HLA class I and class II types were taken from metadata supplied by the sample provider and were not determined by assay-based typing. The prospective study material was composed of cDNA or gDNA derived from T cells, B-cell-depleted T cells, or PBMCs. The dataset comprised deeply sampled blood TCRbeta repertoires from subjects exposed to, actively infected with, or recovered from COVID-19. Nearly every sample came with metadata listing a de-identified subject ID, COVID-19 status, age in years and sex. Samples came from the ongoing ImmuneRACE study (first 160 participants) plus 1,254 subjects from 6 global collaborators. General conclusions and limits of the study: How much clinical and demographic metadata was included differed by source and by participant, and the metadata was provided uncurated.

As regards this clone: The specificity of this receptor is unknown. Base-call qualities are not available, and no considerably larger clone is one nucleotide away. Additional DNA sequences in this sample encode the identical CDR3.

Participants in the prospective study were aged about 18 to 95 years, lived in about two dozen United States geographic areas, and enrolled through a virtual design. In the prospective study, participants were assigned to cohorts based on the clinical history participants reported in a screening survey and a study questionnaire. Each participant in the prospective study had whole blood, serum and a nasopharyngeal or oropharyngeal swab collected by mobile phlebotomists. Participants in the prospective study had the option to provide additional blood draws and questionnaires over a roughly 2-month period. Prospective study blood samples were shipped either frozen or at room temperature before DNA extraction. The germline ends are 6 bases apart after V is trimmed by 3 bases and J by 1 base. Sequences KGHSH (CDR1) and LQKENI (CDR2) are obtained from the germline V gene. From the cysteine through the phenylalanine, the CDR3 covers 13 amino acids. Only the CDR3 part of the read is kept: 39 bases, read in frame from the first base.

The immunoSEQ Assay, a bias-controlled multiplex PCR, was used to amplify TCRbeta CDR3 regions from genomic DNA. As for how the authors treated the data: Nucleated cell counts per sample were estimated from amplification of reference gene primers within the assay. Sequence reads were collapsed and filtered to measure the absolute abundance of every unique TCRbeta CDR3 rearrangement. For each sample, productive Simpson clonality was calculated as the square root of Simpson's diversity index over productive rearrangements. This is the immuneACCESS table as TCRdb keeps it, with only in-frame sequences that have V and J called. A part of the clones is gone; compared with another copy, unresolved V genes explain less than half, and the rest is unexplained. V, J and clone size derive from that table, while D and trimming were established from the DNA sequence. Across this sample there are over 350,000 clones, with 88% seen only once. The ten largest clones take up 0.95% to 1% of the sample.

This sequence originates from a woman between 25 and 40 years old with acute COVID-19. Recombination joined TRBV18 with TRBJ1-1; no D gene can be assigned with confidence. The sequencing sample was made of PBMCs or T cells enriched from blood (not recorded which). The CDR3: CASSPSQNTEAFF. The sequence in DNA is TGTGCCAGCTCACCCTCACAGAACACTGAAGCTTTCTTT.